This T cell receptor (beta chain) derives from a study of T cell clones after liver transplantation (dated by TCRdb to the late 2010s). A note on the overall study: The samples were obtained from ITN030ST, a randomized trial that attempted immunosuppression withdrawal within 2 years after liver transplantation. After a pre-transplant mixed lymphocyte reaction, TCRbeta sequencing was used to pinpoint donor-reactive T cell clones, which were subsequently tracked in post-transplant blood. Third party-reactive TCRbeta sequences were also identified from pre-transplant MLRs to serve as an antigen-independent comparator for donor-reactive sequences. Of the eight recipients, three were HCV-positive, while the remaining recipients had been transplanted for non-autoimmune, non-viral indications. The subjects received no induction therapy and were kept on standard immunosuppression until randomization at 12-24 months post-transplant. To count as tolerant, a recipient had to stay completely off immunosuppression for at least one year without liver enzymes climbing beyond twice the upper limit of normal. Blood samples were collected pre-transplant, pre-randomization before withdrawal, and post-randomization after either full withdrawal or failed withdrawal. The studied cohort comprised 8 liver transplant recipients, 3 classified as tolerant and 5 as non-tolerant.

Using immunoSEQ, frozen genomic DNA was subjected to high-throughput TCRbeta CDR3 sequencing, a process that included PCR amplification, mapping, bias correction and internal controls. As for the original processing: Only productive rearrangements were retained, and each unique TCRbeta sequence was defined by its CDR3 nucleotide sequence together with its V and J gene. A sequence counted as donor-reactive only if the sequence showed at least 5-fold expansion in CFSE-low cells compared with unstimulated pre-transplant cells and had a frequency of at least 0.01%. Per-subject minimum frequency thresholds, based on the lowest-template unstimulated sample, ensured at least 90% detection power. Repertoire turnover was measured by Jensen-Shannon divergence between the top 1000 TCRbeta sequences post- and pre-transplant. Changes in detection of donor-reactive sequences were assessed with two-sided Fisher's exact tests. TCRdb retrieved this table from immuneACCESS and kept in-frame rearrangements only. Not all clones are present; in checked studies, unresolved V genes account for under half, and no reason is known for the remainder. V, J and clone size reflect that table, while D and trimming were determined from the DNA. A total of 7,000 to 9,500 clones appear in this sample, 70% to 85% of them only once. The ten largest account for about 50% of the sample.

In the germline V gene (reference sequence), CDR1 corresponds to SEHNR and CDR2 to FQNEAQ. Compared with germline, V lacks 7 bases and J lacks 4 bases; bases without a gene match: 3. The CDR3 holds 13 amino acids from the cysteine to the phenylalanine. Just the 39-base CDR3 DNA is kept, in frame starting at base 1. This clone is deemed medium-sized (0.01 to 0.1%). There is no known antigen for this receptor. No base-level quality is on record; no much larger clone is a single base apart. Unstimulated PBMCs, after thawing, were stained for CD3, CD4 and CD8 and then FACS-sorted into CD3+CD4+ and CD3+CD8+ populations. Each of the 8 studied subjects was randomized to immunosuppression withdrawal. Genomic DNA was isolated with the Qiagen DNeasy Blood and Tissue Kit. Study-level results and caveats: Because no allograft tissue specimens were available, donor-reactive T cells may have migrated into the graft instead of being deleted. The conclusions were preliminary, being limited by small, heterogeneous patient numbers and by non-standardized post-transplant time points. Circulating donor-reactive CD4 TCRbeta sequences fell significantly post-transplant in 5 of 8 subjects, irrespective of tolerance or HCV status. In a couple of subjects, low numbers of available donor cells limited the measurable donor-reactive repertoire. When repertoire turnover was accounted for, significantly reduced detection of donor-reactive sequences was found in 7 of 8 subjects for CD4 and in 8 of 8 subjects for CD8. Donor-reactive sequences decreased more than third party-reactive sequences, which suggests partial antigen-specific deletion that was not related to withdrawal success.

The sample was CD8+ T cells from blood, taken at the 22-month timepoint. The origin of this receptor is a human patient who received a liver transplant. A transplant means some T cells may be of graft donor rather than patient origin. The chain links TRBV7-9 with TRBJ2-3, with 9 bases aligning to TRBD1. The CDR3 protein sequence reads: CASKGQGPDTQYF. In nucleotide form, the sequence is TGTGCCAGCAAGGGACAGGGCCCAGATACGCAGTATTTT.